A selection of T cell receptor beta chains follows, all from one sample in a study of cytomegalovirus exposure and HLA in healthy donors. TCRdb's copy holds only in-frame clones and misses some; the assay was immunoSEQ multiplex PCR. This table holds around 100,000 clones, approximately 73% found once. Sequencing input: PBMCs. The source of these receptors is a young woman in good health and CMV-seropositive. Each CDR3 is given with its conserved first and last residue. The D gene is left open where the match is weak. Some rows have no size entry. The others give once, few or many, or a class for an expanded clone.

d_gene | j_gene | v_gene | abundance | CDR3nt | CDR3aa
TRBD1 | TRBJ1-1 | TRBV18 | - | TGTGCCAGCTTTGCCGGGACAGAGAACACTGAAGCTTTCTTT | CASFAGTENTEAFF
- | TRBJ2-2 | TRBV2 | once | TGTGCCAGCCGCCGACAGTACAACACCGGGGAGCTGTTTTTT | CASRRQYNTGELFF
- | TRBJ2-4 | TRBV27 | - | TGTGCCAGCAGTTTATCGCGGGGAAACATTCAGTACTTC | CASSLSRGNIQYF
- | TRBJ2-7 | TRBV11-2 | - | TGTGCCAGCAGCTTAGAGCTCAGCTCCGATCAGGTACCCTACGAGCAGTACTTC | CASSLELSSDQVPYEQYF
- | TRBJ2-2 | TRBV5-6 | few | TGTGCCAGCAGCCTCGGGCCCCCACCGGGACAAAGGACCGGGGAGCTGTTTTTT | CASSLGPPPGQRTGELFF
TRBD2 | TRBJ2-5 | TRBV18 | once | TGTGCCAGCTCAGGGACCGGGACTATCACAGAGACCCAGTACTTC | CASSGTGTITETQYF
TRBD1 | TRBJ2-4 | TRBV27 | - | TGTGCCAGCAGTGGACAGGGGGCGGGGAACATTCAGTACTTC | CASSGQGAGNIQYF
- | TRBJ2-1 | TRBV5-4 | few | TGTGCCAGCAGCTTGGGGAGTACCTACAATGAGCAGTTCTTC | CASSLGSTYNEQFF
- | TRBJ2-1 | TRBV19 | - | TGTGCCAGTAGTTTGGGGGGGCCGAATGAGCAGTTCTTC | CASSLGGPNEQFF
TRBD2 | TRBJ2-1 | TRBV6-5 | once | TGTGCCAGCAGTTCTAGCGGGGGGGCCGTGGATGAGCAGTTCTTC | CASSSSGGAVDEQFF
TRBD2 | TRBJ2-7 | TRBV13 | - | TGTGCCAGCAGCTTCATATCCTTCGGGACTAGCGGTTACGAGCAGTACTTC | CASSFISFGTSGYEQYF
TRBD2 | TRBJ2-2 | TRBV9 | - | TGTGCGTCGAATATTTATGGGGGACTAAACACCGGGGAGCTGTTTTTT | CASNIYGGLNTGELFF
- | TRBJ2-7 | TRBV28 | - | TGTGCCAGCAGGGCGGTTGGCACCGCCTACGAGCAGTACTTC | CASRAVGTAYEQYF
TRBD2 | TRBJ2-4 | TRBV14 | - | TGTGCCAGCAGCCAAGATTTGTCCGGGGGGGCCAAAAACATTCAGTACTTC | CASSQDLSGGAKNIQYF
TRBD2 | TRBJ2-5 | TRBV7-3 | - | TGTGCCAGCAGCTCAGGAGGGACTAGAGAGACCCAGTACTTC | CASSSGGTRETQYF
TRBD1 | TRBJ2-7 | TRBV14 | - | TGTGCCAGCAGCCAAGTACAGGGGGTGTTTTCCGAGCAGTACTTC | CASSQVQGVFSEQYF
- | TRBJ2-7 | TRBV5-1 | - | TGCGCCAGCAGCTTGGGGGGGGGACAGGACGTATGGCAGTACTTC | CASSLGGGQDVWQYF
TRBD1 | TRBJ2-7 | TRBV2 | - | TGTGCCCGCACCCCAGAAGGGACAGGGGTTTACGAGCAGTACTTC | CARTPEGTGVYEQYF
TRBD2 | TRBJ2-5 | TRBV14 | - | TGTGCCAGCAGCCCGGGGGGTGTGACCCAGTACTTC | CASSPGGVTQYF
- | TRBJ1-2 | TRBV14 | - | TGTGCCAGCAGCCAGCCGGGACTTCGCGGCTACACCTTC | CASSQPGLRGYTF
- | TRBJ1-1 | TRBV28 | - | TGTGCCAGCATGGGGCCGAACACTGAAGCTTTCTTT | CASMGPNTEAFF
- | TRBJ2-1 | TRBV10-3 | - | TGTGCCATAAGGGGCCGCGCCTACAATGAGCAGTTCTTC | CAIRGRAYNEQFF
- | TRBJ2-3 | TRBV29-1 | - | TGCAGCGTTGAGTTCCGGACTAGCACAGATACGCAGTATTTT | CSVEFRTSTDTQYF
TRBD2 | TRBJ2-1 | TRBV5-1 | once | TGCGCCAGCAGCTTGCAACTAGCGGACCGAGAGCCGTTCTTC | CASSLQLADREPFF
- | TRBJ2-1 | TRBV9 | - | TGTGCCAGCAGCGTACGTGAGGGCCCCTACAATGAGCAGTTCTTC | CASSVREGPYNEQFF
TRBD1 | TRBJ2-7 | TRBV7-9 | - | TGTGCCAGCAGCGCACAGGGGGAAGCCCTTACCTACGAGCAGTACTTC | CASSAQGEALTYEQYF
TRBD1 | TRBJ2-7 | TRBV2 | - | TGTGCCAGCAGTGCTGGGACAGGGGTCTACGAGCAGTACTTC | CASSAGTGVYEQYF
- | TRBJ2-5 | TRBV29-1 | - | TGCAGCGTTTCAAGAGGTCTATTTACGGAGACCCAGTACTTC | CSVSRGLFTETQYF
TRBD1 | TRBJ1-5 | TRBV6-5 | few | TGTGCCAGCAGTACGGGACAGGGCTATCAGCCCCAGCATTTT | CASSTGQGYQPQHF
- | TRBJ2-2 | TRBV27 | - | TGTGCCAGCAGTTTTTCGGGTGGGGAGCTGTTTTTT | CASSFSGGELFF
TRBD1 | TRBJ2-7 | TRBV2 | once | TGTGCCAGCAGTGAAAGCGGCAGGGGGCTTGGGGAGCAGTACTTC | CASSESGRGLGEQYF
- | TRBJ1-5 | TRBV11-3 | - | TGTGCCAGCAGCCCGGCCGGGGGAAATCAGCCCCAGCATTTT | CASSPAGGNQPQHF
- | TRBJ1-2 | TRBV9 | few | TGTGCCAGCAGCCCCCATCGGGGGTCTGGGGCCAACTATGGCTACACCTTC | CASSPHRGSGANYGYTF
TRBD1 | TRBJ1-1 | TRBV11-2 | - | TGTGCCAGCAGCTTTGGAAGACAGGGCACTGAAGCTTTCTTT | CASSFGRQGTEAFF
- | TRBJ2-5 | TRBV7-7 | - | TGTGCCAGCAGCTTAGAGGGACTGCAAGAGACCCAGTACTTC | CASSLEGLQETQYF
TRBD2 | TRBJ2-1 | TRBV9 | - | TGTGCCAGCAGCGAATTGGGACTAGCGGCCTACAATGAGCAGTTCTTC | CASSELGLAAYNEQFF
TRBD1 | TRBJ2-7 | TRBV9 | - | TGTGCCAGCAGCTCGTGGACAGGGTCTAACGAGCAGTACTTC | CASSSWTGSNEQYF
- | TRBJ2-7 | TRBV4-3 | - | TGCGCCAGCAGCCAAGTTCACAGGCGACCTTACGAGCAGTACTTC | CASSQVHRRPYEQYF
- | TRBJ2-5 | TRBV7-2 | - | TGTGCCAGCAGCCTGATACAAGTTCAAGAGACCCAGTACTTC | CASSLIQVQETQYF
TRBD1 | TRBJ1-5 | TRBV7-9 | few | TGTGCCAGCAGCGAGGGACAGCTCAATCAGCCCCAGCATTTT | CASSEGQLNQPQHF
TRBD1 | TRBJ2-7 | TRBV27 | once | TGTGCCAGCAACCAGGGACAGGGGTACCACGAGCAGTACTTC | CASNQGQGYHEQYF
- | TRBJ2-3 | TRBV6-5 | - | TGTGCCAGCAGCCAAACCGGGACAAGCACAGATACGCAGTATTTT | CASSQTGTSTDTQYF
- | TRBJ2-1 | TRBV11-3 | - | TGTGCCAGCAGCTTATCGCTGGAGGGAGAGCAGTTCTTC | CASSLSLEGEQFF